The next 18 T cell receptor beta chains were all read from a single sample in a study of T-cell memory formation after mild COVID-19 (dated by TCRdb to the early 2020s). The library was made by 5' RACE. The reads were generated on an Illumina NovaSeq 6000. In-frame beta chains were kept once TCRdb had trimmed the public reads at Q25 with fastp and called clones with MiXCR. Rows merge per CDR3 protein into single entries with the most common DNA and genes. Recorded for this sample are fewer than 650,000 distinct CDR3 sequences; roughly 20% of them occurred a single time. Of the sample, 8.4% falls within the top ten clones. Source material: PBMCs or a T cell subset sorted from them (not recorded which). Every receptor here comes from an adult woman who had mild COVID-19 (a few samples of this study predate the infection). The sample titles of this study are shuffled in the database, so cell type and time point are left out; the donor was told from shared clones.

This clonotype has more than one count but fewer than ten. The J gene is TRBJ2-2, the V gene TRBV6-5; 9 bases are shared with TRBD2. Germline V gene lookup returns CDR1 MNHEY and CDR2 SVGAGI. The CDR3 spans 15 residues. Germline trimming cut 8 bases from V and 7 bases from J; bases unmatched to any gene: 11. The chain's CDR3 is CASSGSGGLFGELFF. The CDR3 region has the DNA TGTGCCAGCTCTGGGAGCGGGGGGCTCTTCGGGGAGCTGTTTTTT.

J is TRBJ2-1 and V is TRBV12-3 or TRBV12-4, with D possibly called TRBD1 or TRBD2 (5 bases each). Trimming pared 3 bases from V and 0 bases from J, leaving 21 bases between. The CDR3 is made up of 19 amino acids. Written as DNA, the CDR3 is TGTGCCAGCAGTTTGGGGGATAGCGTGATAGCTGCCTCCTACAATGAGCAGTTCTTC. It codes for CASSLGDSVIAASYNEQFF.

The DNA of the CDR3 is TGTGCCAGCAGTCCATTAGCGGGGGGGCCAGTTAATGAGCAGTTCTTC. This codes for CASSPLAGGPVNEQFF. The chain is built from TRBV27 and TRBJ2-1; 11 nucleotides align to TRBD2. The CDR3 has 16 residues. CDR1 is MNHEY and CDR2 is SMNVEV in the germline V gene (reference sequence). The V segment lost 5 bases and the J segment 7 bases; nucleotides outside the gene matches: 10.

The chain couples TRBV5-1 to TRBJ2-3; the match to TRBD2 covers 10 bases. Germline lookup yields CDR1 SGHRS and CDR2 YFSETQ. CDR3 length: 17 residues. With 2 bases clipped from V and 0 bases from J, the junction kept 6 bases outside the gene matches. The CDR3 coding sequence is TGCGCCAGCAGCTTTACACCACTAGCGGGGAGCACAGATACGCAGTATTTT. This encodes CASSFTPLAGSTDTQYF.

The chain recombines TRBV2 with TRBJ2-5; D tentatively fits TRBD1 or TRBD2 (5 bases each). The germline CDR1 and CDR2 sequences are SNHLY and FYNNEI. The V end lost 7 bases, the J end lost 5 bases, and 8 bases lay between the germline ends. CDR3 length: 11 residues. This chain's CDR3 is CASTEGETQYF. Here the CDR3 DNA reads TGTGCCAGCACCGAGGGGGAGACCCAGTACTTC. Variable domain in full (rest from reference TRBV2 and TRBJ2-5): EPEVTQTPSHQVTQMGQEVILRCVPISNHLYFYWYRQILGQKVEFLVSFYNNEISEKSEIFDDQFSVERPDGSNFTLKIRSTKLEDSAMYFCASTEGETQYFGPGTRLLVL.

This clonotype was seen a handful of times. This rearrangement joins TRBV24-1 to TRBJ2-1; no clear D gene. The CDR3 length is 16 residues. Germline CDR1 is KGHDR and CDR2 is SFDVKD. The ends were cut back, 0 bases at V and 0 bases at J, with 8 bases in the middle. CDR3 amino acids: CATSDLSRSSYNEQFF. Written as DNA, the CDR3 is TGTGCCACCAGTGATTTGAGCCGGAGCTCCTACAATGAGCAGTTCTTC.

The chain uses TRBV24-1 and TRBJ1-1; D possibly corresponds to TRBD1 (6 bases). There are 13 residues in the CDR3. Germline CDR1 KGHDR, CDR2 SFDVKD. Deletions cut 9 bases from V and 5 bases from J, with 15 bases between. The CDR3 here is CATSGGSGTEAFF. CDR3 in DNA: TGTGCCACCTCCGGGGGCAGTGGGACTGAAGCTTTCTTT.

In its sample, this clonotype was seen many times. This sequence joins TRBV7-2 and TRBJ2-5, with 7 bases fitting TRBD1. V dropped 7 bases and J dropped 4; count of bases not matched to a gene: 6. The CDR3 extends over 13 amino acids. In germline, CDR1 is SGHTA, CDR2 FQGNSA. As DNA, the CDR3 is TGTGCCAGCACCGGGACAGTCGGAGAGACCCAGTACTTC. Its translation: CASTGTVGETQYF.

The J gene is TRBJ1-5, the V gene TRBV19; the D is unclear. Looked up from germline, CDR1 is LNHDA and CDR2 is SQIVND (reference sequence). The V and J ends lost 4 bases and 6 bases respectively, with 7 bases between them. The CDR3 covers 12 residues. The CDR3 region has the DNA TGTGCCAGTAGTACTTTTGGTCAGCCCCAGCATTTT. It codes for CASSTFGQPQHF.

There are a few counts of this clonotype. V gene TRBV2 combines with J gene TRBJ2-5; 7 nucleotides match TRBD1. The CDR3 extends over 14 amino acids. CDR1 is SNHLY, CDR2 FYNNEI, per germline. Germline trimming cut 5 bases from V and 5 bases from J; bases unmatched to any gene: 8. CDR3 amino acids: CASSRQGPGETQYF. The CDR3 nucleotides are TGTGCCAGCAGTAGACAGGGACCGGGGGAGACCCAGTACTTC.

This chain links TRBV4-3 with TRBJ2-3; the D is unclear. V was shortened by 4 bases and J by 2 bases, with 16 bases between the two germline ends. Germline V gives CDR1 LGHNA, CDR2 YSLEER. CDR3 length equals 16 residues. CDR3 DNA sequence: TGCGCCAGCAGCCCCTCGTCCCCGGTCTCCACAGATACGCAGTATTTT. Amino acid sequence: CASSPSSPVSTDTQYF.

The gene calls are TRBV12-3 or TRBV12-4 and TRBJ2-2, with TRBD1 matching over 9 bases. Unmatched junction bases numbered 11, after V lost 5 bases and J lost 7 bases. The CDR3 has 16 amino acids. As DNA, the CDR3 is TGTGCCAGCAGTCCCGGGACAGGGATTGAAGTCGGGGAGCTGTTTTTT. It is translated as CASSPGTGIEVGELFF.

V is TRBV12-5 and J is TRBJ2-1; 13 nucleotides agree with TRBD2. Trimming at V came to 2 bases and at J to 9 bases, leaving 10 bases not matched to a gene. Looked up from germline, CDR1 is LGHNT and CDR2 is FRNRAP. The CDR3 length is 17 residues. The CDR3 region has the DNA TGTGCTAGTGGTTTGAACATAACTAGCGGGGGGGACGGTGAGCAGTTCTTC. It is translated as CASGLNITSGGDGEQFF.

This clonotype appeared a few times. The chain recombines TRBV6-5 with TRBJ2-7, with 9 bases lining up with TRBD2. The length of the CDR3 is 15 residues. Trimming at V came to 2 bases and at J to 6 bases, leaving 8 bases not matched to a gene. Germline V gene sequence: CDR1 MNHEY, CDR2 SVGAGI. The CDR3: CASSYAKPTSGEQYF. CDR3 nucleotide sequence: TGTGCCAGCAGTTACGCAAAACCGACTAGCGGCGAGCAGTACTTC.

The rearrangement joins TRBV7-3 to TRBJ2-3; TRBD2 is a possible D gene (6 bases). Germline CDR1 is SGHTA and CDR2 is FQGTGA. This CDR3 has 15 residues. The germline V and J ends were trimmed by 1 base and 1 base, with 9 bases remaining between them. The CDR3 spells CASSLSGARTDTQYF. The CDR3 DNA reads TGTGCCAGCAGCTTAAGCGGGGCACGCACAGATACGCAGTATTTT.

This clonotype showed up just a few times. The chain is built from TRBV18 and TRBJ2-5, with D maybe TRBD1 (6 bases). The V end was cut by 6 bases, the J end by 1 base, with 15 bases between. CDR1 is KGHSH, CDR2 LQKENI, per germline. The CDR3 has 15 residues. CDR3 protein: CASSLQQGFQETQYF. Written as DNA, the CDR3 is TGTGCCAGCTCGCTACAACAGGGCTTCCAAGAGACCCAGTACTTC. Together with reference TRBV18 and TRBJ2-5, the CDR3 gives the full variable domain: NAGVMQNPRHLVRRRGQEARLRCSPMKGHSHVYWYRQLPEEGLKFMVYLQKENIIDESGMPKERFSAEFPKEGPSILRIQQVVRGDSAAYFCASSLQQGFQETQYFGPGTRLLVL.

The chain couples TRBV7-2 to TRBJ2-7, with TRBD2 identical over 13 bases. CDR3 length: 17 amino acids. Germline CDR1 reads SGHTA; CDR2 reads FQGNSA. V lost 3 bases and J lost 4; bases outside the gene matches: 9. The CDR3 nucleotides are TGTGCCAGCAGCTTTGGTTTGTCGGGACTAGCGGGGTACGAGCAGTACTTC. It translates to CASSFGLSGLAGYEQYF.

This clonotype was observed at least ten times. The rearrangement uses TRBV12-3 or TRBV12-4 and TRBJ1-6; possible D gene TRBD1, 6 bases. The V gene lost 6 bases and the J gene lost 6 bases, with 12 bases spanning the gap. The CDR3 length is 14 residues. In nucleotides, the CDR3 is TGTGCCAGCAGCTTGGGAGGGGGTAATTCACCCCTCCACTTT. Translated, it gives CASSLGGGNSPLHF.